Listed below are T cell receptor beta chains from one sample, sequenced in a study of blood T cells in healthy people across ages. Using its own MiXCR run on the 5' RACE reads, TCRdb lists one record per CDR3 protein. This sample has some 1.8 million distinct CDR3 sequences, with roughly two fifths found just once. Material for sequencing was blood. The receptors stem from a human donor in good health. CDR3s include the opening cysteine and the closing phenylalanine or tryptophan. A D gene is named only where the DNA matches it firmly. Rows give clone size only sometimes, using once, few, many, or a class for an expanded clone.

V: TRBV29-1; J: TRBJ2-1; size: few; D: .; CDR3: CSVEASGWLNNEQFF; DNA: TGCAGCGTTGAGGCGTCAGGGTGGTTGAACAATGAGCAGTTCTTC
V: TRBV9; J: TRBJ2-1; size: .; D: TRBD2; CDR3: CASSVESGALSNGQFF; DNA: TGTGCCAGCAGCGTAGAAAGCGGGGCCCTTTCAAATGGGCAGTTCTTC
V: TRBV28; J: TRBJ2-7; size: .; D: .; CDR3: CASTHYPGGASGYEQYF; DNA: TGTGCCAGCACCCATTACCCAGGCGGGGCGAGTGGCTACGAGCAGTACTTC
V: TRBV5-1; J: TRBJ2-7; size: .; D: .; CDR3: CVSSLAGTPYEQYF; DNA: TGCGTCAGCAGCTTGGCCGGGACACCCTACGAGCAGTACTTC
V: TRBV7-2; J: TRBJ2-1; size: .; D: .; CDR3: CASSFKGSVYNEQFF; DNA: TGTGCCAGCAGCTTTAAGGGTTCCGTCTACAATGAGCAGTTCTTC
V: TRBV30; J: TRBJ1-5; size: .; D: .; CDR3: CAWSSNSNQPQHF; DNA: TGTGCCTGGAGTTCGAACAGTAATCAGCCCCAGCATTTT
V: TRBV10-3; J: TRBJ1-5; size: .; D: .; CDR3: CAISDVESGNQPQHF; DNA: TGTGCCATCAGCGATGTGGAATCGGGCAATCAGCCCCAGCATTTT
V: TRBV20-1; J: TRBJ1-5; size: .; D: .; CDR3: CSAGDRQRGNQPQHF; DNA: TGCAGTGCTGGAGACAGACAGAGGGGCAATCAGCCCCAGCATTTT
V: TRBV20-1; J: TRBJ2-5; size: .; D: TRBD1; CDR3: CSANLPEGAKYKQYF; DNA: TGCAGTGCTAACCTCCCCGAGGGGGCTAAGTACAAGCAGTACTTC
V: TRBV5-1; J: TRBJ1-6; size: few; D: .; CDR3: CASSLRQADPRPLHF; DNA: TGCGCCAGCAGCTTACGACAGGCGGACCCAAGGCCCCTCCACTTT
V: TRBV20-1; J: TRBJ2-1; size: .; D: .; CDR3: CSARDRDWGSPKQFF; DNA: TGCAGTGCTAGGGACCGGGACTGGGGGAGTCCAAAGCAGTTCTTC
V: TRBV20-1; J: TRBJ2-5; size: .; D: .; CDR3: CSARWLARLGAQYF; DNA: TGCAGTGCTCGTTGGCTAGCGCGGTTGGGGGCCCAGTACTTC
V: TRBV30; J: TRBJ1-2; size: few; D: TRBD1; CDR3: CACNRGDGYTF; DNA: TGTGCCTGCAACAGGGGAGATGGCTACACCTTC
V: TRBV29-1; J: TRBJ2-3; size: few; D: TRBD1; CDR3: CSVEQGAHWTDTQYF; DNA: TGCAGCGTTGAACAGGGGGCGCATTGGACAGATACGCAGTATTTT
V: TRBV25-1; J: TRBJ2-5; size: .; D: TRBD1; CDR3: CASSEWGDRVEETQYF; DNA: TGTGCCAGCAGTGAATGGGGGGACAGGGTTGAAGAGACCCAGTACTTC
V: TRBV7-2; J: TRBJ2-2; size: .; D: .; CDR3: CASSLVSEAGELFF; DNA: TGTGCCAGCAGCTTAGTTAGCGAGGCCGGGGAGCTGTTTTTT
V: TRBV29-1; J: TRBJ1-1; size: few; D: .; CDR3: CSVDGQPDTEAFF; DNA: TGCAGCGTTGACGGGCAGCCGGACACTGAAGCTTTCTTT
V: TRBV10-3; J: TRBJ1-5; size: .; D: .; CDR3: CAISEEGRNQPQHF; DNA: TGTGCCATCAGTGAGGAGGGACGCAATCAGCCCCAGCATTTT
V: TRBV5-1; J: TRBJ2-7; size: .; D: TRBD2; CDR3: CASSTLAGAVLTYEQYF; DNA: TGCGCCAGCAGCACTTTAGCGGGGGCCGTTTTAACCTACGAGCAGTACTTC
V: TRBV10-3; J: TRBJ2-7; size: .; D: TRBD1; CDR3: CATNGQGGYEQYF; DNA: TGTGCCACCAATGGACAGGGAGGATACGAGCAGTACTTC
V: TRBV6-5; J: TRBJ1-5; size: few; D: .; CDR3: CASRIKVGDQPQHF; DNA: TGTGCCAGCCGGATAAAGGTGGGGGATCAGCCCCAGCATTTT
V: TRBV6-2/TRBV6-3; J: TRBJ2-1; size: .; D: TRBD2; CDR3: CASIKTSGAYNEQFF; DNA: TGTGCCAGCATCAAAACTAGCGGTGCTTACAATGAGCAGTTCTTC
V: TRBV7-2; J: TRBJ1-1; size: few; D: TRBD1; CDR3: CASSWALGQGATEAFF; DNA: TGTGCCAGCAGCTGGGCCCTGGGACAGGGGGCCACTGAAGCTTTCTTT
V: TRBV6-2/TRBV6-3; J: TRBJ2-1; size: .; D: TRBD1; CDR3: CASSNRGSTYEQFF; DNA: TGTGCCAGCAGTAACAGGGGATCCACATATGAGCAGTTCTTC
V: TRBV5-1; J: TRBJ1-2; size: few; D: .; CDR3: CASSLGAQGLGYGYTF; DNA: TGCGCCAGCAGCTTGGGTGCCCAGGGACTTGGGTATGGCTACACCTTC
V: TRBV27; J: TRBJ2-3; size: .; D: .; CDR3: CASNRPQTSSTDTQYF; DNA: TGTGCCAGCAACAGGCCACAGACCTCTAGCACAGATACGCAGTATTTT
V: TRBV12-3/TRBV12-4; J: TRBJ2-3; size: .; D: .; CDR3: CAIRQAPSTDTQYF; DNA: TGTGCCATAAGACAGGCGCCTAGCACAGATACGCAGTATTTT
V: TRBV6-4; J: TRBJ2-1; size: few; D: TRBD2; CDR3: CASSTSGSSYNERFF; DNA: TGTGCCAGCAGTACTAGCGGTTCCAGTTACAATGAGCGGTTCTTC
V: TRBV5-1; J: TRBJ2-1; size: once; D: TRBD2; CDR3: CASSLGGLAGGTLDEQFF; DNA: TGCGCCAGCAGCTTGGGAGGACTAGCGGGGGGCACCCTTGATGAGCAGTTCTTC
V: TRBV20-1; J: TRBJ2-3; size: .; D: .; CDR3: CSARAGNTDTQYF; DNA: TGCAGTGCTCGGGCGGGGAACACAGATACGCAGTATTTT
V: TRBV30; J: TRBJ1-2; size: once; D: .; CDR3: CAWSSGGVGYTF; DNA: TGTGCCTGGAGTTCTGGGGGCGTTGGGTACACCTTC
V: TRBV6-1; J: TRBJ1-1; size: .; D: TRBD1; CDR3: CASSLDRVEAEAFF; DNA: TGTGCCAGCAGTTTGGACAGGGTAGAGGCTGAAGCTTTCTTT
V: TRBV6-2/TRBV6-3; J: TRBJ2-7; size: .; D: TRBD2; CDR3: CASRRTSGGLSYEQYF; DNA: TGTGCCAGCAGGCGGACTAGCGGGGGGCTCTCCTACGAGCAGTACTTC
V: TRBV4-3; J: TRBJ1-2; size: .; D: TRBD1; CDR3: CASSQETGGYYGYTF; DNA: TGCGCCAGCAGCCAGGAAACAGGGGGGTACTATGGCTACACCTTC
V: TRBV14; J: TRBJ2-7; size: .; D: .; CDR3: CASSYRTASSYEQYF; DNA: TGTGCCAGCAGCTACAGGACAGCGAGCTCCTACGAGCAGTACTTC